Below, 23 T cell receptor beta chains from the same sample are listed, as sequenced in a study of identical twins (TCRdb year 2016). The library was produced with 5' RACE. Sequenced using an Illumina HiSeq 2000. Through fastp at Q25 and MiXCR, TCRdb rebuilt clones from the public reads, retaining in-frame beta chains. Every CDR3 protein is listed once, alongside the most common genes and DNA of its rows. The sample table contains about 890,000 distinct CDR3 sequences; only one count was recorded for around an eighth of them. Of the sample, around 1.5% falls within the top ten clones. The same data also contributed to another study, on yellow fever vaccine responses in identical twins.

Sample: PBMCs. These receptors all come from a young woman in good health.

This clonotype was detected only once. The chain links TRBV12-3 or TRBV12-4 to TRBJ2-2, with D possibly called TRBD1 or TRBD2 (5 bases each). Trimming took 10 bases from V and 5 from J, leaving 29 bases between them. CDR3 size: 18 residues. Written as DNA, the CDR3 is TGTGCCATCTGTTTATTAGGCCGGGACCGGGGCAGAACCGGGGAGCTGTTTTTT. Translation gives CAICLLGRDRGRTGELFF.

The rearrangement links TRBV2 to TRBJ2-5; the D gene could be TRBD1 or TRBD2 (5 bases each). Germline V gene data show CDR1 as SNHLY and CDR2 as FYNNEI. The CDR3 covers 14 residues. The ends were cut back, 6 bases at V and 1 base at J, with 12 bases in the middle. The CDR3 reads CASRRDGFQETQYF. The CDR3 DNA is TGTGCCAGCAGAAGGGACGGATTCCAAGAGACCCAGTACTTC.

This clonotype appeared a few times. V usage is TRBV7-9 and J usage is TRBJ2-7, with TRBD1 as a possible D gene (5 bases). Germline V CDR1 and CDR2: SEHNR, FQNEAQ (reference sequence). There are 12 residues in the CDR3. The V end lost 9 bases, the J end lost 0 bases, and 9 bases lay between the germline ends. CDR3 nucleotides: TGTGCCAGTCAGGGCATCTCCTACGAGCAGTACTTC. Its translation: CASQGISYEQYF. The full variable domain, completed using reference TRBV7-9 and TRBJ2-7, is DTGVSQNPRHKITKRGQNVTFRCDPISEHNRLYWYRQTLGQGPEFLTYFQNEAQLEKSRLLSDRFSAERPKGSFSTLEIQRTEQGDSAMYLCASQGISYEQYFGPGTRLTVT.

This clonotype was seen a few times. The V gene is TRBV7-9, the J gene TRBJ2-1; TRBD2 matches at 7 bases. Germline V gene data show CDR1 as SEHNR and CDR2 as FQNEAQ (reference sequence). The CDR3 is 14 residues long. J lost 6 bases, V lost 2 bases, and 4 bases had no gene match. The CDR3 DNA reads TGTGCCAGCAGCTTAATGGGGACTACCAATGAGCAGTTCTTC. It specifies CASSLMGTTNEQFF.

The chain joins TRBV6-1 to TRBJ2-7, with TRBD1 as a possible D gene (6 bases). CDR1 and CDR2 (germline): MNHNS, SASEGT. CDR3 length: 13 amino acids. The germline V and J ends were trimmed by 6 bases and 5 bases, with 14 bases remaining between them. The CDR3 here is CASRKQGVHEQYF. CDR3 in DNA: TGTGCCAGCAGAAAACAGGGTGTTCACGAGCAGTACTTC.

The V gene is TRBV5-1, the J gene TRBJ1-1; D uncertain. The V and J ends lost 1 base and 4 bases respectively, with 14 bases between them. The CDR3 loop spans 15 amino acids. CDR1 and CDR2 from the germline V gene are SGHRS and YFSETQ. CDR3 sequence: CASSLRGPEATEAFF. DNA for the CDR3: TGCGCCAGCAGCTTGCGAGGCCCGGAGGCCACTGAAGCTTTCTTT.

This clonotype was observed a handful of times. V usage is TRBV11-2 and J usage is TRBJ2-3; 7 positions agree with TRBD2. Per germline, CDR1 SGHAT and CDR2 FQNNGV. This CDR3 has 16 amino acids. The junction had 3 bases not matched to a gene; V was cut back by 0 bases and J by 0 bases. CDR3 in DNA: TGTGCCAGCAGCTTAGATGTGGGAGGGAGCACAGATACGCAGTATTTT. Translated: CASSLDVGGSTDTQYF. The full variable domain, rest sourced from reference TRBV11-2 and TRBJ2-3, is EAGVAQSPRYKIIEKRQSVAFWCNPISGHATLYWYQQILGQGPKLLIQFQNNGVVDDSQLPKDRFSAERLKGVDSTLKIQPAKLEDSAVYLCASSLDVGGSTDTQYFGPGTRLTVL.

The chain links TRBV5-1 to TRBJ2-1, with 10 nucleotides matching TRBD1. CDR3 length: 15 residues. Losses at the gene ends were 0 bases for V and 6 bases for J; bases not matched to a gene: 3. Germline assignment: CDR1 SGHRS and CDR2 YFSETQ. This chain's CDR3 is CASSLGGTGVNEQFF. Here the CDR3 DNA reads TGCGCCAGCAGCTTGGGTGGGACAGGGGTCAATGAGCAGTTCTTC.

This clonotype showed up just a few times. The chain employs TRBV2 and TRBJ2-3, with a weak D call TRBD1 (6 bases). This CDR3 has 15 residues. V was cut by 10 bases and J by 3 bases, with 20 bases left in between. The germline V gene has CDR1 SNHLY and CDR2 FYNNEI. The DNA of the CDR3 is TGTGCCACCGGATACTCAGGGGTTGTTACAGATACGCAGTATTTT. Translated: CATGYSGVVTDTQYF.

The J gene is TRBJ2-5, the V gene TRBV7-6, with D possibly TRBD2 on 6 matching bases. The germline V gene has CDR1 SGHVS and CDR2 FNYEAQ. The CDR3 extends over 13 amino acids. The V gene lost 5 bases and the J gene lost 3 bases, with 10 bases spanning the gap. CDR3 amino acids: CASSQRLEETQYF. The DNA of the CDR3 is TGTGCCAGCAGCCAAAGACTAGAAGAGACCCAGTACTTC.

A few counts support this clonotype. The chain links TRBV5-1 to TRBJ2-2; 7 bases are a match to TRBD2. CDR1 is SGHRS and CDR2 is YFSETQ in the germline V gene. V shed 1 base and J 1 base; nucleotides not matched to a gene: 7. The CDR3 runs 17 residues. The CDR3 coding sequence is TGCGCCAGCAGCTTGTGGGGCGGGAGCCTGAACACCGGGGAGCTGTTTTTT. This translates into CASSLWGGSLNTGELFF.

This clonotype was detected only a few times. This rearrangement joins TRBV10-3 to TRBJ1-2; D ambiguous. Trimming cost V 3 bases and J 1 base, with 12 bases left between them. CDR1 is ENHRY and CDR2 is SYGVKD in the germline V gene. The CDR3 runs 15 residues. CDR3 region: CAISDPGGINYGYTF. Written as DNA, the CDR3 is TGTGCCATCAGTGACCCTGGTGGCATTAACTATGGCTACACCTTC.

This clonotype was seen a few times. The chain uses TRBV3-1 and TRBJ2-2; TRBD2 agrees at 14 bases. The CDR3 contains 18 residues. V shed 2 bases, J shed 4 bases, and the junction held 6 bases outside the gene matches. Per germline, CDR1 LGHDT and CDR2 YNNKEL (reference sequence). Here the CDR3 DNA reads TGTGCCAGCAGCCAACGACTAGCGGGGGGGCCAAGCACCGGGGAGCTGTTTTTT. As protein: CASSQRLAGGPSTGELFF. The full variable domain, its missing parts supplied by reference TRBV3-1 and TRBJ2-2, is DTAVSQTPKYLVTQMGNDKSIKCEQNLGHDTMYWYKQDSKKFLKIMFSYNNKELIINETVPNRFSPKSPDKAHLNLHINSLELGDSAVYFCASSQRLAGGPSTGELFFGEGSRLTVL.

This chain links TRBV24-1 with TRBJ2-2; D gene unclear. V lost 2 bases and J lost 1, with 4 bases in between. Per the germline V gene, CDR1 is KGHDR and CDR2 is SFDVKD. CDR3 length: 14 residues. CDR3 bases: TGTGCCACCAGTGATTACAAGAACACCGGGGAGCTGTTTTTT. Its translation: CATSDYKNTGELFF.

This clonotype was seen a few times. The J gene is TRBJ2-1, the V gene TRBV18; 8 nucleotides match TRBD1. Germline V CDR1 and CDR2: KGHSH, LQKENI. The CDR3 totals 15 residues. Trimming removed 4 bases from V and 4 bases from J; junction bases left unmatched: 6. The CDR3 is CASSREGQVYNEQFF. CDR3 nucleotides: TGTGCCAGCTCACGTGAGGGACAGGTATACAATGAGCAGTTCTTC.

This clonotype has ten or more counts. V usage is TRBV2 and J usage is TRBJ2-2, with TRBD1 matching 7 bases. The germline CDR1 and CDR2 sequences are SNHLY and FYNNEI. The V segment lost 6 bases and the J segment 3 bases; nucleotides outside the gene matches: 7. This CDR3 is built from 15 residues. This CDR3 is CASSATGMDTGELFF. The DNA of the CDR3 is TGTGCCAGCAGCGCGACAGGGATGGACACCGGGGAGCTGTTTTTT.

This sequence joins TRBV5-5 and TRBJ1-1, with 7 nucleotides matching TRBD1. The ends lost 2 bases at V and 2 bases at J; junction bases unmatched: 9. This CDR3 contains 16 residues. Looked up from germline, CDR1 is SGHKS and CDR2 is YYEKEE (reference sequence). The CDR3 protein is CASSFGTANSNTEAFF. CDR3 bases: TGTGCCAGCAGCTTCGGGACAGCGAATTCCAACACTGAAGCTTTCTTT.

Only a few counts were recorded for this clonotype. The rearrangement links TRBV7-2 to TRBJ2-7; D gene ambiguous. With 1 base removed from V and 2 bases from J, the gap between germline ends came to 9 bases. The length of the CDR3 is 14 residues. Looked up from germline, CDR1 is SGHTA and CDR2 is FQGNSA. For the CDR3, the DNA is TGTGCCAGCAGCTTAGGAGGAGTTCCCTACGAGCAGTACGTC. Protein product: CASSLGGVPYEQYV.

The sample holds a few counts of this clonotype. The CDR3 region is CASSDWGHGTDTQYF. The CDR3 DNA follows: TGTGCCAGCAGTGACTGGGGGCACGGCACAGATACGCAGTATTTT. The chain couples TRBV2 to TRBJ2-3, with a possible D match to TRBD1 (6 bases). With 3 bases removed from V and 1 base from J, the gap between germline ends came to 11 bases. This CDR3 has 15 residues. Per the germline V gene, CDR1 is SNHLY and CDR2 is FYNNEI.

The J gene is TRBJ2-3, the V gene TRBV19; D remains unclear. From germline, CDR1 is LNHDA and CDR2 SQIVND (reference sequence). This CDR3 has 13 residues. Trimming removed 5 bases from V and 1 base from J, with 7 bases in between. CDR3 amino acids: CASSDRRTDTQYF. In DNA form, the CDR3 reads TGTGCCAGTAGTGACCGGCGCACAGATACGCAGTATTTT.

This clonotype was detected a few times. The CDR3 sequence is CASMIGVAGEDTQYF. In DNA form, the CDR3 reads TGTGCCAGCATGATCGGGGTAGCGGGAGAAGATACGCAGTATTTT. J is TRBJ2-3 and V is TRBV6-1; 9 positions match TRBD2. CDR1 and CDR2 (germline): MNHNS, SASEGT. J lost 5 bases, V lost 7 bases, and 10 bases had no gene match. CDR3 length: 15 amino acids.

This clonotype was seen many times. CDR3 bases: TGTGCCAGCAGCAAAGTAGGGGTTGGGGGAAGGTCCCTCTACGAGCAGTACGTC. Protein sequence: CASSKVGVGGRSLYEQYV. The chain uses TRBV21-1 and TRBJ2-7; the table's D gene call, TRBD2, was not cross checked with the DNA. TRBV21-1 represents a pseudogene. The CDR3 is 18 amino acids.

This clonotype showed up just a few times. The rearrangement uses TRBV5-1 and TRBJ1-2; weak D call: TRBD1 (5 bases). Between the trimmed V and J ends, which lost 3 bases and 5 bases, there was a span of 14 bases. The germline CDR1 and CDR2 sequences are SGHRS and YFSETQ. The CDR3 is 14 amino acids. CDR3 sequence (DNA): TGCGCCAGCAGCTCCCGGGACCACGGGTATGGCTACACCTTC. Its protein product is CASSSRDHGYGYTF.